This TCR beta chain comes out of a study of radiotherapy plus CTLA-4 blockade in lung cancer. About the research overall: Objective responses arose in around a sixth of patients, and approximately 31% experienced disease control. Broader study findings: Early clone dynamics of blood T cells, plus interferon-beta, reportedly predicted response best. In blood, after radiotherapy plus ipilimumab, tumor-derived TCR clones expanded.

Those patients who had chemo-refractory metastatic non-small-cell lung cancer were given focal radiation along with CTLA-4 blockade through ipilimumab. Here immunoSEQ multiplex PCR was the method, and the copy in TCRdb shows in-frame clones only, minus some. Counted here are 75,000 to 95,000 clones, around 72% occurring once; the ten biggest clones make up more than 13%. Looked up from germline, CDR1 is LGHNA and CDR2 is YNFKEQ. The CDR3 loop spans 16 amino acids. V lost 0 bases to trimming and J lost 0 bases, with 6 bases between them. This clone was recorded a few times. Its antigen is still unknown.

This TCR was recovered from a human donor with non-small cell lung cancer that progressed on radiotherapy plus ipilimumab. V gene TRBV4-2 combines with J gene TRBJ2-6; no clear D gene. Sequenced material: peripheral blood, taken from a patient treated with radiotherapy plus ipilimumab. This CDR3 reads CASSQDRVSGANVLTF. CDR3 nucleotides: TGTGCCAGCAGCCAAGATAGGGTCTCTGGGGCCAACGTCCTGACTTTC.